This T cell receptor beta chain was sequenced during a study of T-cell memory formation after mild COVID-19. On the study more broadly: Among the donors, TCR clusters were largely specific to each donor. Whole-study results and caveats: Shrinking CD4+ clones were chiefly CM and EM; CD8+ ones were chiefly EMRA.

TCRdb re-derived calls from the 5' RACE reads in MiXCR, one entry per CDR3 protein. The table has approximately 340,000 distinct CDR3 sequences, approximately 12% seen once. This CDR3 comprises 13 residues. Germline values: CDR1 DFQATT, CDR2 SNEGSKA (reference sequence). With 6 bases clipped from V and 4 bases from J, the junction kept 6 bases outside the gene matches. Comments on this clonotype: Antigen specificity is unknown.

The sample was PBMCs or a T cell subset sorted from them (not recorded which). This chain joins TRBV20-1 and TRBJ2-5, with 9 bases aligning to TRBD2. This clonotype originated in a man between 18 and 29 years old who had mild COVID-19 (a few samples of this study predate the infection). Cell type and time point are not known. The CDR3: CSAPTSGRETQYF. The DNA of the CDR3 is TGCAGTGCCCCTACTAGCGGGCGAGAGACCCAGTACTTC.